Listed below are T cell receptor beta chains from one sample, sequenced in a study of identical twins. TCRdb redid the calling of the 5' RACE reads with MiXCR, one entry per CDR3 protein. The sample holds approximately 300,000 distinct CDR3 sequences; 7.5% to 9.5% are singletons and the top ten take 7% to 8.5%. These data were also reused for a study on yellow fever vaccine responses in identical twins.

The sample was CD8+ T cells sorted from blood. The source of these receptors is a woman aged 18-29 years in good health. The CDR3 runs from the conserved cysteine through the conserved F or W. The order of the fields is V gene, clone size, CDR3 protein. For some rows the clone size is stated as once, few or many, or as a class when expanded; others skip it.

TRBV5-1 many CASSPYRWAYEQYF
TRBV27 many CASSFGTGYQPQHF
TRBV15 . CATSNGLAGVYEQFF
TRBV5-1 many CASSPTSGGSTDTQYF
TRBV30 few CAWTLGPGGEQYF
TRBV9 . CASSALAGHFQETQYF
TRBV7-9 . CASSLRLENEQFF
TRBV27 . CASSLSGGATGELFF
TRBV4-3 few CASSQDRTTPGTQYF
TRBV9 many CASSVAGLRTEAFF
TRBV7-6 few CASGTRTDSGANVLTF
TRBV20-1 . CSARVYTGLDEAFF
TRBV29-1 few CSVVLRREQFF
TRBV20-1 few CSARVRSLYEQYF
TRBV6-1 few CASSEGRYEQYF
TRBV27 . CASSLGQTYGYTF